Listed below are T cell receptor beta chains from one sample, sequenced in a study of blood T cell repertoires in COVID-19. Here immunoSEQ multiplex PCR was the method, and the copy in TCRdb shows in-frame clones only, minus some. The sample yields roughly 100,000 clones, roughly 76% seen once. The source material was peripheral blood. These receptors came from a woman aged 70-85 years with acute or convalescent COVID-19. The CDR3 runs from the conserved cysteine through the conserved F or W. D genes are given only for firm matches. Size tells how often a clone was seen (once, few, many) or the class of an expanded clone, and some rows leave it out.

d_call: TRBD2; clone_size: -; j_call: TRBJ2-7; v_call: TRBV24-1; cdr3_nt: TGTGCCACCAGTGATTTGGCGGCTAGCGGGAGACTTAGTTACGAGCAGTACTTC; cdr3_aa: CATSDLAASGRLSYEQYF
d_call: TRBD2; clone_size: once; j_call: TRBJ2-5; v_call: TRBV5-6; cdr3_nt: TGTGCCAGCAGCTTTACCGGGACTAGCGGGAGTTGGGAGACCCAGTACTTC; cdr3_aa: CASSFTGTSGSWETQYF
d_call: -; clone_size: -; j_call: TRBJ1-2; v_call: TRBV28; cdr3_nt: TGTGCCAGCAGTAGAGCCACCATTAACTATGGCTACACCTTC; cdr3_aa: CASSRATINYGYTF
d_call: TRBD2; clone_size: -; j_call: TRBJ2-1; v_call: TRBV2; cdr3_nt: TGTGCCAGCAGTGAGGGAGCGGGAGTATTGGAGCAGTTCTTC; cdr3_aa: CASSEGAGVLEQFF
d_call: TRBD1; clone_size: -; j_call: TRBJ2-2; v_call: TRBV18; cdr3_nt: TGTGCCAGCTCACCTACAGGGGGCGCATGGAACACCGGGGAGCTGTTTTTT; cdr3_aa: CASSPTGGAWNTGELFF
d_call: -; clone_size: -; j_call: TRBJ1-5; v_call: TRBV30; cdr3_nt: TGTGCCTGGAGTTTAGTCGGACATAGCAATCAGCCCCAGCATTTT; cdr3_aa: CAWSLVGHSNQPQHF
d_call: -; clone_size: -; j_call: TRBJ1-6; v_call: TRBV15; cdr3_nt: TGTGCCACCAGCACAGGGTCGGTTTGGTCACCCCTCCACTTT; cdr3_aa: CATSTGSVWSPLHF
d_call: -; clone_size: -; j_call: TRBJ2-1; v_call: TRBV7-9; cdr3_nt: TGTGCCAGCAGCAACAGACCGGGAAACAATGAGCAGTTCTTC; cdr3_aa: CASSNRPGNNEQFF
d_call: -; clone_size: -; j_call: TRBJ2-7; v_call: TRBV9; cdr3_nt: TGTGCCAGCAGCGTAGAGGGGAGGAACGAGCAGTACTTC; cdr3_aa: CASSVEGRNEQYF
d_call: -; clone_size: -; j_call: TRBJ2-7; v_call: TRBV19; cdr3_nt: TGTGCCAGTAGTATGGGAGTAAGAGGGAGCCCCTACGAGCAGTACTTC; cdr3_aa: CASSMGVRGSPYEQYF
d_call: TRBD1; clone_size: few; j_call: TRBJ1-2; v_call: TRBV29-1; cdr3_nt: TGCAGCGTTGAAGATCTTCAGTTGGACAGGGATAACTATGGCTACACCTTC; cdr3_aa: CSVEDLQLDRDNYGYTF
d_call: TRBD2; clone_size: few; j_call: TRBJ2-7; v_call: TRBV7-2; cdr3_nt: TGTGCCAGCAGCGCCCTGCACGGGGGGGCCAACGAGCAGTACTTC; cdr3_aa: CASSALHGGANEQYF
d_call: TRBD2; clone_size: -; j_call: TRBJ2-3; v_call: TRBV13; cdr3_nt: TGTGCCAGCAGCCGTGATTTTAGCGGGGGTGGGACAGATACGCAGTATTTT; cdr3_aa: CASSRDFSGGGTDTQYF
d_call: TRBD2; clone_size: -; j_call: TRBJ2-4; v_call: TRBV4-3; cdr3_nt: TGCGCCAGCAGCCAAAGACTAGCGGGGGACCTAGCCAAAAACATTCAGTACTTC; cdr3_aa: CASSQRLAGDLAKNIQYF
d_call: -; clone_size: -; j_call: TRBJ2-7; v_call: TRBV6-6; cdr3_nt: TGTGCCAGCAGTTACTCGATACGACAGTTCTACGAGCAGTACTTC; cdr3_aa: CASSYSIRQFYEQYF
d_call: -; clone_size: few; j_call: TRBJ2-7; v_call: TRBV6-2/TRBV6-3; cdr3_nt: TGTGCCAGCAGTTCCCCCGGGACTTACTCCTACGAGCAGTACTTC; cdr3_aa: CASSSPGTYSYEQYF
d_call: TRBD1; clone_size: -; j_call: TRBJ2-5; v_call: TRBV5-4; cdr3_nt: TGTGCCAGCAGCCTGACAGGGACGCAAGAGACCCAGTACTTC; cdr3_aa: CASSLTGTQETQYF
d_call: TRBD2; clone_size: -; j_call: TRBJ2-1; v_call: TRBV19; cdr3_nt: TGTGCCAGTAGTATAGGACTAGCGGGTAATCGCAATGAGCAGTTCTTC; cdr3_aa: CASSIGLAGNRNEQFF
d_call: -; clone_size: -; j_call: TRBJ1-5; v_call: TRBV19; cdr3_nt: TGTGCCAGTGATTCTAAGAGCAGGGCCAATCAGCCCCAGCATTTT; cdr3_aa: CASDSKSRANQPQHF
d_call: -; clone_size: -; j_call: TRBJ1-5; v_call: TRBV7-2; cdr3_nt: TGTGCCAGCAGCTTAGAGGGTGCGACAGACAATCAGCCCCAGCATTTT; cdr3_aa: CASSLEGATDNQPQHF
d_call: TRBD1; clone_size: -; j_call: TRBJ1-1; v_call: TRBV28; cdr3_nt: TGTGCCAGCAGTACCTACGCCGGGACAGGGACTGAAGCTTTCTTT; cdr3_aa: CASSTYAGTGTEAFF
d_call: -; clone_size: few; j_call: TRBJ2-7; v_call: TRBV29-1; cdr3_nt: TGCAGCGTTGAAACCAGTAGCGACGAGCAGTACTTC; cdr3_aa: CSVETSSDEQYF
d_call: TRBD1; clone_size: -; j_call: TRBJ2-1; v_call: TRBV2; cdr3_nt: TGTGCCAGCAGTGAGAGGGGGCGCGGATCCTACAATGAGCAGTTCTTC; cdr3_aa: CASSERGRGSYNEQFF
d_call: -; clone_size: -; j_call: TRBJ1-1; v_call: TRBV19; cdr3_nt: TGTGCCAGTAGCAGGGACTTGAACACTGAAGCTTTCTTT; cdr3_aa: CASSRDLNTEAFF
d_call: TRBD1; clone_size: -; j_call: TRBJ1-6; v_call: TRBV30; cdr3_nt: TGTGCCTGGAGTGGGGACAGCTCCTATAATTCACCCCTCCACTTT; cdr3_aa: CAWSGDSSYNSPLHF
d_call: -; clone_size: -; j_call: TRBJ1-1; v_call: TRBV30; cdr3_nt: TGTGCCTGGAACCCCACAGGGCTAAACACTGAAGCTTTCTTT; cdr3_aa: CAWNPTGLNTEAFF
d_call: -; clone_size: -; j_call: TRBJ2-5; v_call: TRBV11-1; cdr3_nt: TGTGCCAGCAGCCCCCGACTAGGGCGTTTCCAAGAGACCCAGTACTTC; cdr3_aa: CASSPRLGRFQETQYF
d_call: TRBD1; clone_size: -; j_call: TRBJ1-2; v_call: TRBV9; cdr3_nt: TGTGCCAGCAGCCTCCTGGGACAGGACTATGGCTACACCTTC; cdr3_aa: CASSLLGQDYGYTF
d_call: -; clone_size: -; j_call: TRBJ1-3; v_call: TRBV5-1; cdr3_nt: TGCGCCAGCAGCCCTGGGGACTTAAACACCATATATTTT; cdr3_aa: CASSPGDLNTIYF
d_call: -; clone_size: -; j_call: TRBJ1-5; v_call: TRBV15; cdr3_nt: TGTGCCACCAGCCCAGAGCAGGTTCTCAGCAATCAGCCCCAGCATTTT; cdr3_aa: CATSPEQVLSNQPQHF
d_call: -; clone_size: -; j_call: TRBJ1-2; v_call: TRBV11-2; cdr3_nt: TGTGCCAGCAGCTTGGGGGCGTCGGGCTATGGCTACACCTTC; cdr3_aa: CASSLGASGYGYTF
d_call: TRBD1; clone_size: -; j_call: TRBJ1-1; v_call: TRBV9; cdr3_nt: TGTGCCAGCAGCGTAGACCCCCTCGGGACAGTTGGGGTCACTGAAGCTTTCTTT; cdr3_aa: CASSVDPLGTVGVTEAFF
d_call: TRBD2; clone_size: -; j_call: TRBJ2-7; v_call: TRBV27; cdr3_nt: TGTGCCAGCAGCGGGACTAGGAGTTACGAGCAGTACTTC; cdr3_aa: CASSGTRSYEQYF
d_call: TRBD1; clone_size: -; j_call: TRBJ2-1; v_call: TRBV24-1; cdr3_nt: TGTGCCACCAGTGGGACAGGGATGGGATCGAGCTCCTACAATGAGCAGTTCTTC; cdr3_aa: CATSGTGMGSSSYNEQFF
d_call: -; clone_size: -; j_call: TRBJ1-4; v_call: TRBV7-9; cdr3_nt: TGTGCCAGCAGCTTTGTAAGGGGCGGGGGCGAAAAACTGTTTTTT; cdr3_aa: CASSFVRGGGEKLFF
d_call: -; clone_size: -; j_call: TRBJ1-1; v_call: TRBV7-8; cdr3_nt: TGTGCCAGCAGCTTATGGCTGCAGTCTGAAGCTTTCTTT; cdr3_aa: CASSLWLQSEAFF
d_call: -; clone_size: -; j_call: TRBJ1-3; v_call: TRBV19; cdr3_nt: TGTGCCAGTAGTATTGGGGGCCAGGGCCGCGACACCATATATTTT; cdr3_aa: CASSIGGQGRDTIYF
d_call: TRBD1; clone_size: -; j_call: TRBJ1-2; v_call: TRBV27; cdr3_nt: TGTGCCAGCAGCCCCGGGACAGGGTGGAACTATGGCTACACCTTC; cdr3_aa: CASSPGTGWNYGYTF
d_call: -; clone_size: -; j_call: TRBJ2-7; v_call: TRBV11-2; cdr3_nt: TGTGCCAGCAGCCCAGAGGGCGAGCAGTACTTC; cdr3_aa: CASSPEGEQYF
d_call: -; clone_size: -; j_call: TRBJ1-2; v_call: TRBV30; cdr3_nt: TGTGCCTGCCAAAAAGCCGGGGTTTCAGATGGCTACACCTTC; cdr3_aa: CACQKAGVSDGYTF
d_call: TRBD1; clone_size: -; j_call: TRBJ1-1; v_call: TRBV7-9; cdr3_nt: TGTGCCAGCAGCCCCGTGGGACAGGGAATTAGGAACACTGAAGCTTTCTTT; cdr3_aa: CASSPVGQGIRNTEAFF
d_call: TRBD2; clone_size: -; j_call: TRBJ2-3; v_call: TRBV6-6; cdr3_nt: TGTGCCAGCAGAGGACTAGCGGGAGCCACAGATACGCAGTATTTT; cdr3_aa: CASRGLAGATDTQYF
d_call: -; clone_size: -; j_call: TRBJ1-6; v_call: TRBV11-2; cdr3_nt: TGTGCCAGCAGCTTGAGGAATTCACCCCTCCACTTT; cdr3_aa: CASSLRNSPLHF
d_call: -; clone_size: -; j_call: TRBJ2-2; v_call: TRBV6-2/TRBV6-3; cdr3_nt: TGTGCCAGCAGTCCGGCCCGGGGCGGGGCTACCGGGGAGCTGTTTTTT; cdr3_aa: CASSPARGGATGELFF
d_call: TRBD1; clone_size: few; j_call: TRBJ2-5; v_call: TRBV2; cdr3_nt: TGTGCCAGCACTCGAACCACAGGGGGCGCAGGGACCCAGTACTTC; cdr3_aa: CASTRTTGGAGTQYF
d_call: -; clone_size: -; j_call: TRBJ1-6; v_call: TRBV28; cdr3_nt: TGTGCCAGCAGTTTATCGAAGGGGACACCCCTCCACTTT; cdr3_aa: CASSLSKGTPLHF
d_call: TRBD1; clone_size: few; j_call: TRBJ1-1; v_call: TRBV19; cdr3_nt: TGTGCCAGTAGTAGGGGACAGGGCGCAATGAACACTGAAGCTTTCTTT; cdr3_aa: CASSRGQGAMNTEAFF
d_call: -; clone_size: -; j_call: TRBJ1-2; v_call: TRBV24-1; cdr3_nt: TGTGCCACCAGTGATTCCCGGGACACCAACTATGGCTACACCTTC; cdr3_aa: CATSDSRDTNYGYTF
d_call: TRBD1; clone_size: -; j_call: TRBJ1-6; v_call: TRBV4-3; cdr3_nt: TGCGCCAGCAGCCGGACAGGGGGTTCGGATTCACCCCTCCACTTT; cdr3_aa: CASSRTGGSDSPLHF
d_call: TRBD1; clone_size: -; j_call: TRBJ1-1; v_call: TRBV6-5; cdr3_nt: TGTGCCAGCACTCGACAGGGGAGGAGGACTGAAGCTTTCTTT; cdr3_aa: CASTRQGRRTEAFF